The 28 T cell receptor beta chains given below trace back to one sample, sequenced in a study of blood T cell repertoires in COVID-19. TCRdb's table, derived via immunoSEQ multiplex PCR, lists solely in-frame clones and lacks some. The data contain about 360,000 clones, roughly 90% of them seen just once; the ten biggest clones take up under 8.5%. Sequences were obtained from peripheral blood. These receptors all come from a woman aged 55 to 70 with COVID-19, enrolled during active disease.

The V gene is TRBV27, the J gene TRBJ2-1; no clear D. This CDR3 contains 11 residues. Trimming took 8 bases from V and 7 from J, leaving 9 bases between them. The germline V gene encodes CDR1 MNHEY and CDR2 SMNVEV (reference sequence). CDR3 DNA: TGTGCCAGCCAGAGGTGGAATGAGCAGTTCTTC. It codes for CASQRWNEQFF.

This clone was detected only once. V and J are TRBV19 and TRBJ1-5, with D possibly being TRBD1 (6 bases). Germline-derived CDR1 and CDR2 are LNHDA and SQIVND (reference sequence). The CDR3 is made up of 14 amino acids. The germline V and J ends were trimmed by 4 bases and 4 bases, with 11 bases remaining between them. The CDR3 region is CASSTGQLNQPQHF. CDR3 sequence (DNA): TGTGCCAGTAGTACCGGACAGCTAAATCAGCCCCAGCATTTT.

This chain connects TRBV5-8 to TRBJ2-2, with a weak D call TRBD1 (6 bases). Germline V lookup: CDR1 SGHTS, CDR2 YDEGEE. V dropped 3 bases and J dropped 0 bases, with 9 bases sitting between them. CDR3 length: 15 amino acids. CDR3 sequence reads: CASSWGQTNTGELFF. The DNA for the CDR3 is TGTGCCAGCAGCTGGGGGCAGACGAACACCGGGGAGCTGTTTTTT.

The genes are TRBV5-4 and TRBJ2-3; TRBD2 matches at 9 bases. In germline, CDR1 is SGHNT, CDR2 YYREEE (reference sequence). The CDR3 is 17 residues long. The junction had 7 bases not matched to a gene; V was cut back by 0 bases and J by 2 bases. The CDR3 sequence: CASSLAIAGALTDTQYF. As DNA, the CDR3 is TGTGCCAGCAGCTTGGCCATAGCGGGGGCCCTCACAGATACGCAGTATTTT.

The chain employs TRBV27 and TRBJ1-1; D is undetermined. The V gene lost 0 bases and the J gene lost 10 bases, with 12 bases spanning the gap. The CDR3 covers 13 residues. CDR1 and CDR2 (germline): MNHEY, SMNVEV (reference sequence). CDR3 region: CASSLSAGRLAFF. In DNA, the CDR3 is TGTGCCAGCAGTTTATCGGCGGGCAGGTTAGCTTTCTTT.

This chain connects TRBV5-1 to TRBJ2-6; D perhaps matches TRBD1 (5 bases). Trimming stripped 0 bases from V and 0 bases from J, with 13 bases between. The CDR3 consists of 18 residues. In germline, CDR1 is SGHRS, CDR2 YFSETQ. The CDR3: CASSLAEGHLSGANVLTF. The CDR3 nucleotides are TGCGCCAGCAGCTTGGCCGAAGGACACCTCTCTGGGGCCAACGTCCTGACTTTC.

A single count supports this clone. The chain has TRBV9 and TRBJ2-3; 8 bases line up with TRBD2. This CDR3 comprises 16 residues. The junction had 8 bases not matched to a gene; V was cut back by 3 bases and J by 2 bases. The germline CDR1 and CDR2 sequences are SGDLS and YYNGEE. This chain's CDR3 is CASSAHGGAITDTQYF. In DNA, the CDR3 is TGTGCCAGCAGCGCCCACGGGGGGGCTATCACAGATACGCAGTATTTT.

The V and J genes are TRBV6-4 and TRBJ1-1, with 7 nucleotides matching TRBD1. CDR1 and CDR2 (germline): MRHNA, SNTAGT. Unmatched junction bases numbered 7, after V lost 5 bases and J lost 4 bases. This CDR3 comprises 14 residues. CDR3 bases: TGTGCCAGCAGTCCGACAGGGAGGAGCACTGAAGCTTTCTTT. This codes for CASSPTGRSTEAFF.

V usage is TRBV7-9 and J usage is TRBJ2-5; 9 bases line up with TRBD2. Germline trimming cut 10 bases from V and 6 bases from J; bases unmatched to any gene: 6. CDR1 is SEHNR, CDR2 FQNEAQ, per germline (reference sequence). CDR3 length equals 12 residues. The CDR3 DNA reads TGTGCCACCCGGACTAGCGAGCAGACCCAGTACTTC. It translates to CATRTSEQTQYF.

The chain combines TRBV29-1 with TRBJ2-2; the D gene is possibly TRBD1 (5 bases). Germline assignment: CDR1 SQVTM and CDR2 ANQGSEA. The CDR3 covers 15 residues. V lost 6 bases and J 0 bases, leaving 14 bases between the germline ends. CDR3 DNA: TGCAGCGTCCAACTACAGGTCTCGAACACCGGGGAGCTGTTTTTT. Translation: CSVQLQVSNTGELFF.

This clone has only one observation. V usage is TRBV4-1 and J usage is TRBJ1-2; D gene ambiguous. The CDR3 extends over 13 amino acids. The germline V gene encodes CDR1 MGHRA and CDR2 YSYEKL. V shed 2 bases and J shed 8 bases, with 12 bases lying between them. In nucleotides, the CDR3 is TGCGCCAGCAGCCAATTATTCAAACGGGGCTACACCTTC. Its protein product is CASSQLFKRGYTF.

As concerns this clone: Other DNA sequences in the sample encode the same CDR3. This chain links TRBV5-4 with TRBJ2-3; the D gene is possibly TRBD2 (5 bases). Germline values: CDR1 SGHNT, CDR2 YYREEE (reference sequence). There are 13 residues in the CDR3. V gave up 8 bases and J gave up 2 bases, with 12 bases separating them. The CDR3 region is CASSPGYTDTQYF. DNA for the CDR3: TGTGCCAGTTCCCCGGGGTACACAGATACGCAGTATTTT.

The chain joins TRBV7-8 to TRBJ2-7; possible D gene TRBD2, 6 bases. V lost 5 bases, J lost 6 bases, and 14 bases lay in between. The CDR3 contains 13 residues. Germline CDR1 is SGHVS and CDR2 is FQNEAQ. The CDR3 region is CASSRRLVSEQYF. CDR3 nucleotide sequence: TGTGCCAGCAGCCGTCGACTAGTGAGCGAGCAGTACTTC. Complete variable domain (other parts from reference TRBV7-8 and TRBJ2-7): GAGVSQSPRYKVAKRGQDVALRCDPISGHVSLFWYQQALGQGPEFLTYFQNEAQLDKSGLPSDRFFAERPEGSVSTLKIQRTQQEDSAVYLCASSRRLVSEQYFGPGTRLTVT.

The chain combines TRBV14 with TRBJ1-4; 9 nucleotides agree with TRBD1. V lost 4 bases and J lost 5; bases outside the gene matches: 8. Looked up from germline, CDR1 is SGHDN and CDR2 is FVKESK. The CDR3 contains 16 residues. CDR3 sequence (DNA): TGTGCCAGCAGCCGCTTTACAGGGGGCCGCAATGAAAAACTGTTTTTT. This codes for CASSRFTGGRNEKLFF.

The rearrangement links TRBV7-2 to TRBJ1-2; D unresolved. The V gene's germline CDR1 is SGHTA and CDR2 FQGNSA. This CDR3 contains 14 residues. V shed 1 base and J shed 7 bases, with 13 bases lying between them. The CDR3 coding sequence is TGTGCCAGCAGCTTAGACACCAGGTACGGTGGCTACACCTTC. This sequence encodes CASSLDTRYGGYTF.

The chain recombines TRBV7-8 with TRBJ1-1, with TRBD1 as a possible D gene (6 bases). Germline assignment: CDR1 SGHVS and CDR2 FQNEAQ. The V gene lost 2 bases and the J gene lost 3 bases, with 16 bases spanning the gap. The CDR3 loop spans 16 amino acids. The CDR3, as DNA: TGTGCCAGCAGCTTAACCCCGGACAGAAAGGACACTGAAGCTTTCTTT. Protein: CASSLTPDRKDTEAFF.

This clone has only a few counts. The chain carries TRBV7-2 and TRBJ1-2; D is uncertain. The ends were cut back, 0 bases at V and 2 bases at J, with 4 bases in the middle. The CDR3 consists of 13 residues. Germline CDR1 SGHTA, CDR2 FQGNSA. CDR3 DNA sequence: TGTGCCAGCAGCTTAGCAGCAAACTATGGCTACACCTTC. Its translation: CASSLAANYGYTF.

The V and J genes are TRBV4-1 and TRBJ2-1; 9 bases agree with TRBD2. Losses at the gene ends were 0 bases for V and 8 bases for J; bases not matched to a gene: 5. This CDR3 contains 15 residues. Looked up from germline, CDR1 is MGHRA and CDR2 is YSYEKL. The CDR3 loop is CASSQDLAGGDEQFF. CDR3 nucleotide sequence: TGCGCCAGCAGCCAAGATCTGGCGGGGGGGGATGAGCAGTTCTTC.

The chain carries TRBV9 and TRBJ2-3, with 8 positions matching TRBD2. The trim removed 6 bases at V and 2 bases at J, leaving 11 bases unmatched. The CDR3 is 16 amino acids. The germline gives CDR1 SGDLS, CDR2 YYNGEE. CDR3 protein: CASTPRVAGPTDTQYF. CDR3 DNA sequence: TGTGCCAGCACCCCCCGAGTAGCGGGGCCCACAGATACGCAGTATTTT.

This chain links TRBV14 with TRBJ1-2, with D possibly TRBD1 on 6 matching bases. From germline, CDR1 is SGHDN and CDR2 FVKESK. Deletions cut 4 bases from V and 8 bases from J, with 26 bases between. The CDR3 runs 17 residues. CDR3 DNA sequence: TGTGCCAGCAGCCCGAAATGGACAGCTGCGATTCGTTACGGCTACACCTTC. Its protein is CASSPKWTAAIRYGYTF.

This clone was picked up one time. The chain joins TRBV4-1 to TRBJ1-5; unclear D gene. V shed 8 bases and J shed 7 bases, with 15 bases lying between them. CDR3 length equals 13 residues. Germline loops: CDR1 MGHRA, CDR2 YSYEKL. The CDR3 loop is CASSSLFRQPQHF. The CDR3 bases are TGCGCCAGCTCCTCGTTATTTAGACAGCCCCAGCATTTT.

The chain combines TRBV19 with TRBJ1-1; D unclear. The V and J ends lost 7 bases and 1 base respectively, with 10 bases between them. The germline V gene encodes CDR1 LNHDA and CDR2 SQIVND (reference sequence). CDR3 length equals 13 residues. The CDR3 DNA reads as TGTGCCAGTATGCTCGGGTCGAACACTGAAGCTTTCTTT. The encoded protein is CASMLGSNTEAFF.

The chain uses TRBV13 and TRBJ1-4; 7 positions agree with TRBD1. The germline V gene has CDR1 PRHDT and CDR2 FYEKMQ (reference sequence). The CDR3 is 13 residues long. Unmatched junction bases numbered 4, after V lost 4 bases and J lost 8 bases. The CDR3 loop reads CASSSGTAEKLFF. The CDR3 DNA reads TGTGCCAGCAGCTCCGGGACAGCCGAAAAACTGTTTTTT.

V usage is TRBV5-1 and J usage is TRBJ2-7, with TRBD2 identical over 8 bases. The ends lost 4 bases at V and 6 bases at J; junction bases unmatched: 12. Germline V CDR1 and CDR2: SGHRS, YFSETQ. This CDR3 spans 15 amino acids. The CDR3 region is CASSPGAGGGFEQYF. CDR3 DNA sequence: TGCGCCAGCAGCCCGGGGGCTGGCGGGGGGTTCGAGCAGTACTTC.

The chain employs TRBV7-2 and TRBJ1-3, with D maybe TRBD1 (5 bases). This CDR3 spans 17 amino acids. Germline V gene lookup returns CDR1 SGHTA and CDR2 FQGNSA. The V end lost 1 base, the J end lost 4 bases, and 17 bases lay between the germline ends. The chain's CDR3 is CASSLGRQTGGGNTIYF. The CDR3 nucleotides are TGTGCCAGCAGCTTAGGGCGACAGACGGGGGGAGGAAACACCATATATTTT. Full variable domain (remainder filled in from reference TRBV7-2 and TRBJ1-3): GAGVSQSPSNKVTEKGKDVELRCDPISGHTALYWYRQSLGQGLEFLIYFQGNSAPDKSGLPSDRFSAERTGGSVSTLTIQRTQQEDSAVYLCASSLGRQTGGGNTIYFGEGSWLTVV.

This rearrangement joins TRBV7-3 to TRBJ2-3, with D possibly matching TRBD2 (5 bases). This CDR3 region has 14 residues. Germline loops: CDR1 SGHTA, CDR2 FQGTGA. V gave up 7 bases and J gave up 2 bases, with 13 bases separating them. The chain's CDR3 is CASTISAATDTQYF. The CDR3 region has the DNA TGTGCCAGCACAATTAGCGCCGCCACAGATACGCAGTATTTT.

Of note for this clone: Within the sample, other DNA sequences also encode this same CDR3. This chain joins TRBV9 and TRBJ1-1; the D gene is possibly TRBD1 (6 bases). The CDR3 sequence is 14 residues long. Germline V lookup: CDR1 SGDLS, CDR2 YYNGEE. V gave up 4 bases and J gave up 0 bases, with 10 bases separating them. CDR3 DNA sequence: TGTGCCAGCAGCCCGGGACACTTGAACACTGAAGCTTTCTTT. Its protein product is CASSPGHLNTEAFF.

The V call is TRBV9, the J call TRBJ1-1; D perhaps matches TRBD1 (5 bases). V lost 5 bases and J 4 bases, leaving 18 bases between the germline ends. Germline V CDR1 and CDR2: SGDLS, YYNGEE. This CDR3 is built from 15 residues. CDR3 sequence (DNA): TGTGCCAGCAGTGTTACTTCCGGGGGGATCACTGAAGCTTTCTTT. It yields the protein CASSVTSGGITEAFF.